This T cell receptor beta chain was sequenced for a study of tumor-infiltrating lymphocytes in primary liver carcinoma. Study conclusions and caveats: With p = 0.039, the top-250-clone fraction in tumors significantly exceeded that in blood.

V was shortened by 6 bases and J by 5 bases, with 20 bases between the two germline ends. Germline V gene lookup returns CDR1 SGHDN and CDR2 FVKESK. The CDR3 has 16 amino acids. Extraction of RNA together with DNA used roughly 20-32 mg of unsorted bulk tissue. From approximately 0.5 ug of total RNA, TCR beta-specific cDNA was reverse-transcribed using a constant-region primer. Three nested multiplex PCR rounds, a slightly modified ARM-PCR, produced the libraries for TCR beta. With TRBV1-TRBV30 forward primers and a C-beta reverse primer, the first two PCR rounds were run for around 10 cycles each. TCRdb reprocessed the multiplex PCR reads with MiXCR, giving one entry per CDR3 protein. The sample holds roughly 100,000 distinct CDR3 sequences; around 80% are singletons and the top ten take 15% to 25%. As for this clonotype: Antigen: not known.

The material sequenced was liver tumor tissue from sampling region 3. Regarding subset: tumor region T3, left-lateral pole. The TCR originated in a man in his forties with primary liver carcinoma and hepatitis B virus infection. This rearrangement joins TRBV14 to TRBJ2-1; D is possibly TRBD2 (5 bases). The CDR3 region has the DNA TGTGCCAGCAGTGCTATATCGGGATGGGTAAACAATGAGCAGTTCTTC. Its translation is CASSAISGWVNNEQFF.